The following is a T cell receptor (beta chain) sequence with its context. Its target is unknown. The sample belongs to a study of T cells in Graves' hyperthyroidism and ophthalmopathy. Study results and caveats: Blood held most thyroid clonotypes expanded above 0.001 frequency. A 13 V-J signature model discriminated ophthalmopathy versus stable hyperthyroidism.

Template material for amplifying TCR beta CDR3 regions consisted of RNA transcripts. The HTBI primer set served for first-round RT-PCR of the TCR CDR3. MiXCR was run by TCRdb on the multiplex PCR reads, yielding one entry per CDR3 protein. The sample contains under 750,000 distinct CDR3 sequences, around 19% of which appear only once. Hyperthyroidism was newly diagnosed in patients aged 18 to 65 (duration under 2 months). Drawn at first hyperthyroidism diagnosis, the blood sample preceded any ophthalmopathy symptoms. The V gene's germline CDR1 is ENHRY and CDR2 SYGVKD. Deletions cut 10 bases from V and 2 bases from J, with 15 bases between. The CDR3 is made up of 14 amino acids.

The receptor was derived from a woman aged 45-65 years with Graves' hyperthyroidism that later progressed to Graves' ophthalmopathy. Sequences were obtained from blood. V gene TRBV10-3 combines with J gene TRBJ2-1, with D unclear. The CDR3 nucleotides are TGTGCCACTACCCCGGCAGGAGCCTACAATGAGCAGTTCTTC. It is translated as CATTPAGAYNEQFF.